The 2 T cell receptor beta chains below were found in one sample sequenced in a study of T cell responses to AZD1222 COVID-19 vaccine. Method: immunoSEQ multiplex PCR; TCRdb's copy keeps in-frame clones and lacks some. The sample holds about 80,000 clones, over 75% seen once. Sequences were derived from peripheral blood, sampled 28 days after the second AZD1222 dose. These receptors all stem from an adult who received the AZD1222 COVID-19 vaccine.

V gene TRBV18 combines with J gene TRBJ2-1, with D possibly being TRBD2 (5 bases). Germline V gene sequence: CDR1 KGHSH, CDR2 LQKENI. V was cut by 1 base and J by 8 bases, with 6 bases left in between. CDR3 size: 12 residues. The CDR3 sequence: CASSPQEDEQFF. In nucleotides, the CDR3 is TGTGCCAGCTCACCACAGGAGGATGAGCAGTTCTTC.

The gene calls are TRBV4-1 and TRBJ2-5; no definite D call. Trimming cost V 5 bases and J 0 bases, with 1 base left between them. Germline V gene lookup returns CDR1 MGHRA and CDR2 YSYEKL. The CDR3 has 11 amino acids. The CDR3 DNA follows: TGCGCCAGCAGCAACCAAGAGACCCAGTACTTC. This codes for CASSNQETQYF.